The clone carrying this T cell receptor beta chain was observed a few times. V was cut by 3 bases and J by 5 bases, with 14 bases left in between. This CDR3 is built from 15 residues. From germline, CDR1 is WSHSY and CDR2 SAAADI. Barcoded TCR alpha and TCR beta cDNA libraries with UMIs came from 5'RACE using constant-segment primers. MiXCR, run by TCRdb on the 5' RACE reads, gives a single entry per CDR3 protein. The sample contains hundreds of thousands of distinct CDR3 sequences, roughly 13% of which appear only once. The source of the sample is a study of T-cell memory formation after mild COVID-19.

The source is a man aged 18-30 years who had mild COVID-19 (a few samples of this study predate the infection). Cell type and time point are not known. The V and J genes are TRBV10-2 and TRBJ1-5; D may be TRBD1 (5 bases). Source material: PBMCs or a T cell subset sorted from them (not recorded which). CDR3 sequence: CASSDEGSVYQPQHF. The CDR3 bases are TGCGCCAGCAGTGATGAGGGGTCGGTTTATCAGCCCCAGCATTTT.